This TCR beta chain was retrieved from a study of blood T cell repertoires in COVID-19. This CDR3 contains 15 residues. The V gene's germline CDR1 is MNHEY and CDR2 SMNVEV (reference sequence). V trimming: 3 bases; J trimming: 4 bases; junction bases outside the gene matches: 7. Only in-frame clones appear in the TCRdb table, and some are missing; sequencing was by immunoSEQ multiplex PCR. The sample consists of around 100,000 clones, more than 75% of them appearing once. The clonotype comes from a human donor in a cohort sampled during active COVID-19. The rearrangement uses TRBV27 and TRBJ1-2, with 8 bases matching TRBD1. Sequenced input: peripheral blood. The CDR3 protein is CASSFRGQGTYGYTF. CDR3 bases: TGTGCCAGCAGTTTCCGAGGACAGGGCACCTATGGCTACACCTTC.